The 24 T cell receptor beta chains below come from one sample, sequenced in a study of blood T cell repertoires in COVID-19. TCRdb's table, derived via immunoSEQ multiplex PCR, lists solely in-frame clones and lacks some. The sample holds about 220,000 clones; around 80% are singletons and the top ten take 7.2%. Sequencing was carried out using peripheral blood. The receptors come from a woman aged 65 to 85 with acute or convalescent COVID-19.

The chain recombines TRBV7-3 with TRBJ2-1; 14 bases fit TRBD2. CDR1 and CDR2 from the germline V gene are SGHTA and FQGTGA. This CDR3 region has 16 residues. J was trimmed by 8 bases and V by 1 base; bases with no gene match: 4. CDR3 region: CASSLSGTSGGYEQFF. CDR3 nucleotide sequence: TGTGCCAGCAGCTTAAGTGGGACTAGCGGGGGATATGAGCAGTTCTTC.

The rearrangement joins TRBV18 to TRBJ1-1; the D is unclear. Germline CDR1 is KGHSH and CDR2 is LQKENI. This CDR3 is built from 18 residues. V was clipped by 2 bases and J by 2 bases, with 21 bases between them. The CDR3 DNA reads TGTGCCAGCTCACCAATCTCAACGGCCAGGCGCAAAAACACTGAAGCTTTCTTT. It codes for CASSPISTARRKNTEAFF.

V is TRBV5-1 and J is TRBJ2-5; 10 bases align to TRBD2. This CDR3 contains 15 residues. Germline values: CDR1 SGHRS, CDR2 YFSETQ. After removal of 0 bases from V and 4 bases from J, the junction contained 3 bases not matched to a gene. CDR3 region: CASSLVSGGRETQYF. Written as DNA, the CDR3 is TGCGCCAGCAGCTTGGTTAGCGGGGGGAGAGAGACCCAGTACTTC.

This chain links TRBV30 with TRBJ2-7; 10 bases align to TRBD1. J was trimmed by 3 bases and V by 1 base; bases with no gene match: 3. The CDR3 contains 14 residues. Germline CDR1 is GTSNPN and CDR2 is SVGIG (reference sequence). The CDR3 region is CAWSAGTGVYEQYF. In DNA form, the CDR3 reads TGTGCCTGGAGTGCCGGGACAGGGGTCTACGAGCAGTACTTC.

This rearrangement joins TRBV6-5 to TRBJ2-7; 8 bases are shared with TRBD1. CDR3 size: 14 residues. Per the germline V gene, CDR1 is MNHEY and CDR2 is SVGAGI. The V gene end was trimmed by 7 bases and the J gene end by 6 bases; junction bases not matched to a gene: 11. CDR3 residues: CASTSLTGAGEQYV. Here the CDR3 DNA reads TGTGCCAGCACCAGCTTGACAGGGGCCGGCGAGCAGTACGTC.

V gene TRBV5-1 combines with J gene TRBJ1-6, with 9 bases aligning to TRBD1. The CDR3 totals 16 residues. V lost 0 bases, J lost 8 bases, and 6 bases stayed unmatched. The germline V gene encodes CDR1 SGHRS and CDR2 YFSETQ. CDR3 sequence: CASSLAGQGRDSPLHF. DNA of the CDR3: TGCGCCAGCAGCTTGGCCGGACAGGGGCGCGATTCACCCCTCCACTTT.

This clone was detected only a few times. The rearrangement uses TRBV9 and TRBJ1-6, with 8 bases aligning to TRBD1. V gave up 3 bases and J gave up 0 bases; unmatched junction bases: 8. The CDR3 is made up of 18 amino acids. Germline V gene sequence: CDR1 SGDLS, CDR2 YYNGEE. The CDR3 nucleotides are TGTGCCAGCAGCGCAGGGGGCCCGTCTCGCTCCTATAATTCACCCCTCCACTTT. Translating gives CASSAGGPSRSYNSPLHF.

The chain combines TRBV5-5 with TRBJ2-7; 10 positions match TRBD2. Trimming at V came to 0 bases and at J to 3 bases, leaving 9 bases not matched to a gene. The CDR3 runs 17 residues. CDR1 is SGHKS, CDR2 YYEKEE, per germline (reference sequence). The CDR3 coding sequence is TGTGCCAGCAGCTTGGGATCAGCGGGGGGGGCCCTCTACGAGCAGTACTTC. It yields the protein CASSLGSAGGALYEQYF.

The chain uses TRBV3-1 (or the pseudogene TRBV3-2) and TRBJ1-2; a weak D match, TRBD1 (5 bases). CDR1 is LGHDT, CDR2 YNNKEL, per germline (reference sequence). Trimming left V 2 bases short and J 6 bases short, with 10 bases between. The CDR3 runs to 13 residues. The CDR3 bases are TGTGCCAGCAGCCAAACAAGGGGTAATGGCTACACCTTC. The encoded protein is CASSQTRGNGYTF.

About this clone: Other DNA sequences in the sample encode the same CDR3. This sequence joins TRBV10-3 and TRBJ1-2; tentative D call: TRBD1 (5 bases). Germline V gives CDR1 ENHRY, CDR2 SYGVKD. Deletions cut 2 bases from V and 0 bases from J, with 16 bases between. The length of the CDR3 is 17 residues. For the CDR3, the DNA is TGTGCCATCAGTGAGCTGGGGCCCAGTGCTCCTAACTATGGCTACACCTTC. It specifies CAISELGPSAPNYGYTF.

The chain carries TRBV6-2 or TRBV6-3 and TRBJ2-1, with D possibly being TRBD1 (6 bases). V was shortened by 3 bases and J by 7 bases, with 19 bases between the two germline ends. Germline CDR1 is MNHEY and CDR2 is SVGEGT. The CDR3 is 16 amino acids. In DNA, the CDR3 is TGTGCCAGCAGTTATAACCAGGGGTTGGGGCGGAATGAGCAGTTCTTC. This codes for CASSYNQGLGRNEQFF.

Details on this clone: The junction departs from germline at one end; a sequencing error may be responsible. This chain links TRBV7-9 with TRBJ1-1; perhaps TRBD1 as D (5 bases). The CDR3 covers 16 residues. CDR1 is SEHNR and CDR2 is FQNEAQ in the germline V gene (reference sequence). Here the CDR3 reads CASCFSSGDMNTEAFF. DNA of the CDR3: TGTGCCAGCTGCTTTTCATCGGGGGATATGAACACTGAAGCTTTCTTT.

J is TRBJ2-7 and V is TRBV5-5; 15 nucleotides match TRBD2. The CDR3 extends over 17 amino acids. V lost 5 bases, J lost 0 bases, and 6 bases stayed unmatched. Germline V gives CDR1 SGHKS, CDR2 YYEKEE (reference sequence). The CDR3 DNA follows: TGTGCCAGCAGAAGGACTAGCGGGGGGGCAGACTCCTACGAGCAGTACTTC. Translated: CASRRTSGGADSYEQYF.

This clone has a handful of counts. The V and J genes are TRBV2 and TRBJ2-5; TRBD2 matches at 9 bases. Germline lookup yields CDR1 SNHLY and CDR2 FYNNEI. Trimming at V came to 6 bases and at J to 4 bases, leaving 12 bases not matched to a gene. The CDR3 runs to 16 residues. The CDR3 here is CASRRRGTSLLETQYF. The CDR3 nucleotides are TGTGCCAGCAGGCGGCGGGGGACTAGCCTCTTAGAGACCCAGTACTTC.

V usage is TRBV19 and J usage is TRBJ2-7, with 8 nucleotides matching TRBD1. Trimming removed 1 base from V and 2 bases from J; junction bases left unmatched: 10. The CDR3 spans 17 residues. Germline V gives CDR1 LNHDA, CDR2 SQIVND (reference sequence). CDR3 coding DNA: TGTGCCAGTAGTATAGCCCCAAGACAGGGGTACCCCTACGAGCAGTACTTC. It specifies CASSIAPRQGYPYEQYF.

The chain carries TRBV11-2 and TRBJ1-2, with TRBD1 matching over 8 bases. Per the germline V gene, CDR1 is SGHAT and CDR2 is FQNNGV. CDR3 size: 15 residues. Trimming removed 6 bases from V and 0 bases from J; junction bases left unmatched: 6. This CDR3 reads CASSPQGVTNYGYTF. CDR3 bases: TGTGCCAGCAGTCCACAGGGGGTTACTAACTATGGCTACACCTTC. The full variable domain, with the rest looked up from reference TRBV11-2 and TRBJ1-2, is EAGVAQSPRYKIIEKRQSVAFWCNPISGHATLYWYQQILGQGPKLLIQFQNNGVVDDSQLPKDRFSAERLKGVDSTLKIQPAKLEDSAVYLCASSPQGVTNYGYTFGSGTRLTVV.

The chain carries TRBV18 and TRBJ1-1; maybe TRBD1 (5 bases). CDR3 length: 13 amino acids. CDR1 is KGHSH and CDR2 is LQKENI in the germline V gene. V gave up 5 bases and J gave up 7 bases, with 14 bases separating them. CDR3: CASSWDSVGEAFF. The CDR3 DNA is TGTGCCAGCTCATGGGACTCAGTCGGTGAAGCTTTCTTT. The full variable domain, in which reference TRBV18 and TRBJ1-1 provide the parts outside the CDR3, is NAGVMQNPRHLVRRRGQEARLRCSPMKGHSHVYWYRQLPEEGLKFMVYLQKENIIDESGMPKERFSAEFPKEGPSILRIQQVVRGDSAAYFCASSWDSVGEAFFGQGTRLTVV.

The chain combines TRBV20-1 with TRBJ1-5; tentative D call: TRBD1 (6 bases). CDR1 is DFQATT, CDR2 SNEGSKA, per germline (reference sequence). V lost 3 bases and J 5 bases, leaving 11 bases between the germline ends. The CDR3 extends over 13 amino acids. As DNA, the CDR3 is TGCAGTGCTAGTCAGGGGACCTATCAGCCCCAGCATTTT. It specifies CSASQGTYQPQHF.

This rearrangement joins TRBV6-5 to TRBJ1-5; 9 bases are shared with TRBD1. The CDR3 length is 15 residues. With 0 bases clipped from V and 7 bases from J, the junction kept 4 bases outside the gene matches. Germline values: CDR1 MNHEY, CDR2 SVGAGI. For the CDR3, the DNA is TGTGCCAGCAGTTACTCGGTTACAGGGGGCCAGCCCCAGCATTTT. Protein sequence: CASSYSVTGGQPQHF.

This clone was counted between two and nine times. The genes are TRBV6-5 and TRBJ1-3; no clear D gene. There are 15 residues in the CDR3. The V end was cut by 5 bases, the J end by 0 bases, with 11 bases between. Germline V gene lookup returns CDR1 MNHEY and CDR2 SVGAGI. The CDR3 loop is CASSQMIHSGNTIYF. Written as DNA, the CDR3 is TGTGCCAGCAGTCAAATGATACACTCTGGAAACACCATATATTTT.

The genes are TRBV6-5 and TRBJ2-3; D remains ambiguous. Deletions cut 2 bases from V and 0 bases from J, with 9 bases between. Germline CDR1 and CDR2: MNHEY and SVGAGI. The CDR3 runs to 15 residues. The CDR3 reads CASSYGGQSTDTQYF. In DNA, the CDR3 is TGTGCCAGCAGTTACGGTGGTCAGAGCACAGATACGCAGTATTTT.

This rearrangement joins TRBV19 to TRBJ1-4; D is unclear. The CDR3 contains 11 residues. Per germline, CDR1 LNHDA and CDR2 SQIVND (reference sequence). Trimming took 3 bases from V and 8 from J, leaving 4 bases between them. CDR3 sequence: CASSIREKLFF. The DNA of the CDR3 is TGTGCCAGTAGTATCCGGGAAAAACTGTTTTTT.

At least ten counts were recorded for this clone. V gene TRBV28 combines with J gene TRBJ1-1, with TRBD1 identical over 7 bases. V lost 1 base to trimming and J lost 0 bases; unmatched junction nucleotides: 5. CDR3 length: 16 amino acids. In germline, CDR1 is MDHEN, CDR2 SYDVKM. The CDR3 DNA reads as TGTGCCAGCAGTTTATCAGGGGGAACCATGAACACTGAAGCTTTCTTT. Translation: CASSLSGGTMNTEAFF.

CDR3 DNA sequence: TGTGCCAGCAGTTACAAGGCTAGCGGAAGCTCCTACGAGCAGTACGTC. Protein: CASSYKASGSSYEQYV. The chain recombines TRBV6-6 with TRBJ2-7, with 7 positions matching TRBD2. The V gene's germline CDR1 is MNHNY and CDR2 SVGAGI (reference sequence). The CDR3 runs to 16 residues. Trimming cost V 2 bases and J 0 bases; bases outside gene matches: 7.